Detailed here is one T cell receptor beta chain. The germline V gene has CDR1 SGHRS and CDR2 YFSETQ. V shed 3 bases, J shed 4 bases, and the junction held 10 bases outside the gene matches. The CDR3 is made up of 16 amino acids. This record belongs to a study of blood T cell repertoires in COVID-19. Study-wide context: Material from acute and convalescent COVID-19 was sourced from the United States, Italy and Spain. PBMCs, B-cell-depleted T cells, or T cells provided the cDNA or gDNA that made up the material.

Under the authors' procedure: Estimated nucleated cell counts came from reference gene primer amplification. Method: immunoSEQ multiplex PCR; TCRdb's copy keeps in-frame clones and lacks some. The V and J calls and clone size were taken over from that table, and D and trimming were inferred from the DNA. The sample carries 100,000 to 150,000 clones, 55% to 70% recorded once. The source of this sequence is a woman in her seventies with acute or convalescent COVID-19. This rearrangement joins TRBV5-1 to TRBJ1-3; 7 bases line up with TRBD1. Input material: peripheral blood. CDR3 sequence: CASSSSTGFEGNTIYF. CDR3 DNA: TGCGCCAGCAGCTCTTCGACAGGGTTTGAAGGAAACACCATATATTTT.